What follows are 28 T cell receptor beta chains derived from one specimen sequenced in a study of blood T cell repertoires in COVID-19. Sequencing was performed with immunoSEQ multiplex PCR; in TCRdb, only in-frame clones are kept and a portion is missing. This table holds hundreds of thousands of clones, 80% to 90% found once. The specimen was PBMCs or T cells enriched from blood (not recorded which). Source of these receptors: a man aged 30 to 45 who had recovered from COVID-19.

This chain links TRBV5-1 with TRBJ2-5; TRBD1 is a possible D gene (7 bases). This CDR3 has 15 amino acids. Germline loops: CDR1 SGHRS, CDR2 YFSETQ. V was pared by 4 bases and J by 4 bases, with 17 bases between. The CDR3 loop reads CASSPSGGTAETQYF. In DNA form, the CDR3 reads TGCGCCAGCAGCCCCAGCGGCGGGACAGCAGAGACCCAGTACTTC.

The chain links TRBV4-1 to TRBJ1-2; D perhaps matches TRBD1 (6 bases). The CDR3 totals 16 residues. With 1 base removed from V and 3 bases from J, the gap between germline ends came to 15 bases. Germline lookup yields CDR1 MGHRA and CDR2 YSYEKL. The CDR3 bases are TGCGCCAGCAGCCAAGGGATCAGGGGATCTGACTATGGCTACACCTTC. It codes for CASSQGIRGSDYGYTF.

The V call is TRBV5-6, the J call TRBJ2-2; 9 bases map to TRBD2. The CDR3 consists of 17 residues. Trimming took 0 bases from V and 6 from J; bases not matched to a gene: 9. Germline V gene data show CDR1 as SGHDT and CDR2 as YYEEEE. CDR3 protein: CASSLGLSGRFPGELFF. For the CDR3, the DNA is TGTGCCAGCAGCTTGGGTTTAAGCGGGAGGTTCCCCGGGGAGCTGTTTTTT.

This clone occurred a few times. This chain links TRBV4-1 with TRBJ1-5; 7 nucleotides match TRBD1. From germline, CDR1 is MGHRA and CDR2 YSYEKL. This CDR3 comprises 16 residues. Germline trimming cut 1 base from V and 2 bases from J; bases unmatched to any gene: 5. The CDR3 loop reads CASSQVTGEGNQPQHF. For the CDR3, the DNA is TGCGCCAGCAGCCAAGTAACAGGGGAGGGCAATCAGCCCCAGCATTTT.

The chain has TRBV28 and TRBJ2-5; TRBD2 matches 9 bases. This CDR3 comprises 17 residues. V lost 2 bases, J lost 9 bases, and 16 bases stayed unmatched. Germline values: CDR1 MDHEN, CDR2 SYDVKM. In DNA form, the CDR3 reads TGTGCCAGCAGTTTAGCCCTCCTCACTAGCGGGCGAGGGGCCCAGTACTTC. This translates into CASSLALLTSGRGAQYF.

As for this clone: Other DNA variants within this sample encode the same CDR3. The chain carries TRBV5-4 and TRBJ2-2; TRBD1 matches 8 bases. With 1 base clipped from V and 5 bases from J, the junction kept 1 base outside the gene matches. The CDR3 covers 14 residues. Germline V lookup: CDR1 SGHNT, CDR2 YYREEE (reference sequence). This CDR3 is CASSLRQGTGELFF. The CDR3 region has the DNA TGTGCCAGCAGCTTGAGACAGGGGACCGGGGAGCTGTTTTTT.

The gene calls are TRBV28 and TRBJ1-5; D perhaps matches TRBD1 (5 bases). CDR1 is MDHEN, CDR2 SYDVKM, per germline. Trimming left V 2 bases short and J 5 bases short, with 7 bases between. CDR3 size: 13 residues. The CDR3 bases are TGTGCCAGCAGTTTAGGCAGGGATCAGCCCCAGCATTTT. Its translation: CASSLGRDQPQHF.

This clone was found once. This chain connects TRBV5-1 to TRBJ2-2, with TRBD1 identical over 10 bases. Germline CDR1 reads SGHRS; CDR2 reads YFSETQ. The CDR3 consists of 16 residues. The ends lost 2 bases at V and 4 bases at J; junction bases unmatched: 5. CDR3 coding DNA: TGCGCCAGCAGCTTAACAGGACAGGGGGGCACCGGGGAGCTGTTTTTT. It encodes CASSLTGQGGTGELFF. The full variable domain, rest sourced from reference TRBV5-1 and TRBJ2-2, is KAGVTQTPRYLIKTRGQQVTLSCSPISGHRSVSWYQQTPGQGLQFLFEYFSETQRNKGNFPGRFSGRQFSNSRSEMNVSTLELGDSALYLCASSLTGQGGTGELFFGEGSRLTVL.

J is TRBJ1-4 and V is TRBV10-3; 12 positions match TRBD1. J was trimmed by 8 bases and V by 2 bases; bases with no gene match: 12. The CDR3 length is 18 residues. Germline CDR1 is ENHRY and CDR2 is SYGVKD. The CDR3 region has the DNA TGTGCCATCAGTGAGAAGCGAGGGACAGGGGGCGCCCGGGAAAAACTGTTTTTT. It specifies CAISEKRGTGGAREKLFF.

This clone was seen more than once but under ten times. This rearrangement joins TRBV24-1 to TRBJ2-2; 7 positions match TRBD2. Germline assignment: CDR1 KGHDR and CDR2 SFDVKD. This CDR3 contains 18 residues. V trimming: 3 bases; J trimming: 2 bases; junction bases outside the gene matches: 11. The CDR3 nucleotides are TGTGCCACCAGTGATAGGGTCTTAGCGGGTACCAACACCGGGGAGCTGTTTTTT. This sequence encodes CATSDRVLAGTNTGELFF.

This rearrangement joins TRBV5-4 to TRBJ1-1; a possible D gene is TRBD1 (5 bases). This CDR3 is 13 amino acids long. Germline CDR1 reads SGHNT; CDR2 reads YYREEE (reference sequence). The V and J ends lost 4 bases and 7 bases respectively, with 14 bases between them. DNA for the CDR3: TGTGCCAGCAGCGCCCCGGGCCAGGGTGAAGCTTTCTTT. Encoded protein: CASSAPGQGEAFF.

The rearrangement uses TRBV5-1 and TRBJ2-2; 8 bases map to TRBD1. Germline CDR1 reads SGHRS; CDR2 reads YFSETQ. V shed 3 bases, J shed 7 bases, and the junction held 5 bases outside the gene matches. CDR3 length: 14 amino acids. This CDR3 reads CASSYSTGDGELFF. In nucleotides, the CDR3 is TGCGCCAGCAGCTATTCGACAGGGGACGGGGAGCTGTTTTTT. Full variable domain (remainder filled in from reference TRBV5-1 and TRBJ2-2): KAGVTQTPRYLIKTRGQQVTLSCSPISGHRSVSWYQQTPGQGLQFLFEYFSETQRNKGNFPGRFSGRQFSNSRSEMNVSTLELGDSALYLCASSYSTGDGELFFGEGSRLTVL.

The V and J genes are TRBV6-5 and TRBJ1-2, with 9 positions matching TRBD1. Germline V gene data show CDR1 as MNHEY and CDR2 as SVGAGI. V shed 6 bases, J shed 6 bases, and the junction held 5 bases outside the gene matches. CDR3 length equals 13 residues. The CDR3 sequence: CASRSRDRDGYTF. For the CDR3, the DNA is TGTGCCAGCAGGAGCCGGGACAGGGATGGCTACACCTTC.

The count of this clone is one. The chain joins TRBV7-9 to TRBJ1-1; no reliable D call. Trimming removed 4 bases from V and 11 bases from J, with 8 bases in between. Germline V gives CDR1 SEHNR, CDR2 FQNEAQ (reference sequence). The CDR3 spans 10 residues. Here the CDR3 DNA reads TGTGCCAGCAGCTCGAACGGGGCTTTCTTT. Translation: CASSSNGAFF.

The chain is built from TRBV28 and TRBJ1-2; TRBD1 matches 7 bases. Germline assignment: CDR1 MDHEN and CDR2 SYDVKM. This CDR3 is built from 16 residues. V shed 0 bases, J shed 7 bases, and the junction held 11 bases outside the gene matches. CDR3 in DNA: TGTGCCAGCAGTTTATGGCAGGGGGAGGTTAAATCTGGCTACACCTTC. Translated, it gives CASSLWQGEVKSGYTF.

The CDR3 region is CATSDPPRDPTSTDTQYF. The CDR3 nucleotides are TGTGCCACCAGTGACCCCCCGAGAGATCCAACTAGCACAGATACGCAGTATTTT. This chain links TRBV24-1 with TRBJ2-3; D gene uncertain. With 4 bases removed from V and 0 bases from J, the gap between germline ends came to 19 bases. This CDR3 comprises 18 residues. The germline gives CDR1 KGHDR, CDR2 SFDVKD.

The V and J genes are TRBV28 and TRBJ2-3; 7 bases match TRBD2. The CDR3 totals 17 residues. With V trimmed by 5 bases and J by 6 bases, 17 bases remained unmatched. Looked up from germline, CDR1 is MDHEN and CDR2 is SYDVKM. The chain's CDR3 is CASSPHAGVGASDTQYF. The DNA for the CDR3 is TGTGCCAGCAGTCCCCACGCGGGAGTCGGGGCCTCGGATACGCAGTATTTT.

The chain links TRBV3-1 (or the pseudogene TRBV3-2) to TRBJ2-1; weak D call: TRBD2 (6 bases). The V end lost 4 bases, the J end lost 6 bases, and 10 bases lay between the germline ends. CDR3 length equals 13 residues. Per the germline V gene, CDR1 is LGHDT and CDR2 is YNNKEL (reference sequence). This CDR3 is CASSPGGGNEQFF. CDR3 DNA sequence: TGTGCCAGCAGCCCCGGGGGAGGCAATGAGCAGTTCTTC.

The chain links TRBV27 to TRBJ2-7, with D tentatively TRBD2 (5 bases). CDR1 MNHEY and CDR2 SMNVEV come from the germline V gene (reference sequence). This CDR3 is built from 15 residues. V lost 3 bases and J lost 1, with 13 bases in between. CDR3 in DNA: TGTGCCAGCAGTTTCGAGGGAGTTGGGTCCTACGAGCAGTACTTC. It specifies CASSFEGVGSYEQYF.

The chain links TRBV7-2 to TRBJ2-7; tentative D call: TRBD1 (5 bases). CDR3 length: 13 amino acids. CDR1 SGHTA and CDR2 FQGNSA come from the germline V gene. The V end lost 5 bases, the J end lost 0 bases, and 8 bases lay between the germline ends. CDR3 residues: CASSLGHSYEQYF. DNA for the CDR3: TGTGCCAGCAGCCTAGGACACTCCTACGAGCAGTACTTC.

The CDR3 sequence is CASSFHSDTQYF. DNA of the CDR3: TGTGCCAGCAGTTTTCATTCAGATACGCAGTATTTT. The gene calls are TRBV12-3 or TRBV12-4 and TRBJ2-3; no reliable D call. Between the trimmed V and J ends, which lost 3 bases and 4 bases, there was a span of 5 bases. This CDR3 has 12 residues.

V is TRBV5-1 and J is TRBJ1-2; the match to TRBD1 covers 7 bases. The CDR3 has 16 amino acids. V lost 3 bases and J lost 2; bases outside the gene matches: 10. Germline CDR1 and CDR2: SGHRS and YFSETQ. CDR3 nucleotide sequence: TGCGCCAGCAGCTCCCAGGGGGACCGGCGGAACTATGGCTACACCTTC. This translates into CASSSQGDRRNYGYTF.

The J gene is TRBJ1-1, the V gene TRBV28; TRBD1 agrees at 9 bases. J lost 1 base, V lost 5 bases, and 5 bases had no gene match. Germline CDR1 reads MDHEN; CDR2 reads SYDVKM. CDR3 length equals 15 residues. In DNA form, the CDR3 reads TGTGCCAGCAGTCTCCCGGACAGGGGGAACACTGAAGCTTTCTTT. Translation gives CASSLPDRGNTEAFF.

Remarks on this clone: Other DNA sequences from this sample encode an identical CDR3 as well. The V call is TRBV29-1, the J call TRBJ1-5; tentative D call: TRBD1 (6 bases). V was cut by 4 bases and J by 1 base, with 8 bases left in between. Germline V gives CDR1 SQVTM, CDR2 ANQGSEA. CDR3 size: 13 residues. CDR3: CSVGGGSNQPQHF. The DNA for the CDR3 is TGCAGCGTTGGTGGGGGCAGCAATCAGCCCCAGCATTTT.

The V gene is TRBV7-2, the J gene TRBJ2-7; 9 bases agree with TRBD1. The germline gives CDR1 SGHTA, CDR2 FQGNSA. The CDR3 contains 15 residues. J gave up 5 bases and V 2 bases, and 7 bases lay outside the gene matches. The CDR3: CASSLQTGTGNEQYF. In DNA, the CDR3 is TGTGCCAGCAGCTTACAGACCGGGACAGGGAACGAGCAGTACTTC.

The genes are TRBV10-2 and TRBJ2-2; D possibly corresponds to TRBD2 (6 bases). The CDR3 has 14 amino acids. Trimming pared 6 bases from V and 4 bases from J, leaving 12 bases between. Germline values: CDR1 WSHSY, CDR2 SAAADI. The CDR3 DNA sequence: TGCGCCAGCAGATTGGAGGGAGGCACCGGGGAGCTGTTTTTT. This sequence encodes CASRLEGGTGELFF.

The chain's CDR3 is CASSLGQGPTGELFF. CDR3 sequence (DNA): TGTGCCAGCAGCTTGGGTCAGGGCCCCACCGGGGAGCTGTTTTTT. This chain connects TRBV7-9 to TRBJ2-2; D possibly corresponds to TRBD1 (5 bases). V was cut by 3 bases and J by 4 bases, with 12 bases left in between. Per the germline V gene, CDR1 is SEHNR and CDR2 is FQNEAQ (reference sequence). The CDR3 consists of 15 residues.

CDR3 DNA sequence: TGTGCCAGCATTTCCGGGACAAGCAATCAGCCCCAGCATTTT. Translation gives CASISGTSNQPQHF. The chain couples TRBV6-5 to TRBJ1-5; TRBD1 might be the D (6 bases). The V gene lost 7 bases and the J gene lost 1 base, with 11 bases spanning the gap. The CDR3 is 14 amino acids. Per the germline V gene, CDR1 is MNHEY and CDR2 is SVGAGI.